Included here is one T cell receptor (beta chain) sequence, with context. The sample belongs to a study of cytomegalovirus exposure and HLA in healthy donors. Amplification used 60 Vbeta primers and 13 Jbeta primers. Profiled with immunoSEQ multiplex PCR; TCRdb holds only in-frame clones, not every one. The sample records 150,000 to 200,000 clones, approximately 82% being singletons. V gave up 6 bases and J gave up 4 bases; unmatched junction bases: 5. Per the germline V gene, CDR1 is MNHEY and CDR2 is SVGAGI. CDR3 size: 15 residues. The chain combines TRBV6-5 with TRBJ2-1, with 11 bases aligning to TRBD2. This receptor was identified in a male donor in good health and CMV-seropositive. The specimen sequenced was PBMCs. This CDR3 is CASSPGTSGYNEQFF. For the CDR3, the DNA is TGTGCCAGCAGCCCCGGGACTAGCGGATACAATGAGCAGTTCTTC.